The 27 T cell receptor beta chains in this list originate from one sample, sequenced in a study of T cell responses to AZD1222 COVID-19 vaccine. Assay used: immunoSEQ multiplex PCR; TCRdb lists only in-frame clones, some missing. The sample shows about 88,000 clones, 91% of them seen only once. This specimen was peripheral blood, taken on day 0 of MenACWY control vaccination. These TCRs come from an adult in good health.

CDR3 DNA: TGTGCCAGCAGCCAAGATGGGGGGAACACTGAAGCTTTCTTT. Its translation is CASSQDGGNTEAFF. The J gene is TRBJ1-1, the V gene TRBV3-1 (or the pseudogene TRBV3-2); possible D gene TRBD1, 5 bases. Trimming stripped 0 bases from V and 1 base from J, with 6 bases between. This CDR3 is 14 amino acids long. Germline-derived CDR1 and CDR2 are LGHDT and YNNKEL (reference sequence).

The chain uses TRBV13 and TRBJ2-7; 8 bases agree with TRBD1. CDR1 PRHDT and CDR2 FYEKMQ come from the germline V gene (reference sequence). This CDR3 spans 12 amino acids. V dropped 6 bases and J dropped 5; count of bases not matched to a gene: 3. In nucleotides, the CDR3 is TGTGCCAGCAGTCGCAGGGGGCACGAGCAGTACTTC. This codes for CASSRRGHEQYF.

V usage is TRBV14 and J usage is TRBJ2-3; the D is unclear. Germline values: CDR1 SGHDN, CDR2 FVKESK. The CDR3 spans 14 residues. V lost 3 bases to trimming and J lost 4 bases, with 11 bases between them. CDR3 sequence: CASSQPLSPDTQYF. CDR3 nucleotides: TGTGCCAGCAGCCAGCCCCTCTCCCCAGATACGCAGTATTTT.

This clone has more than one count but fewer than ten. V gene TRBV14 combines with J gene TRBJ1-1, with TRBD1 as a possible D gene (5 bases). V was cut by 0 bases and J by 7 bases, with 12 bases left in between. The CDR3 extends over 14 amino acids. Germline loops: CDR1 SGHDN, CDR2 FVKESK. CDR3 protein: CASSQDLGGSEAFF. The CDR3 bases are TGTGCCAGCAGCCAAGATTTGGGGGGAAGTGAAGCTTTCTTT.

The chain links TRBV7-9 to TRBJ2-7, with 11 nucleotides matching TRBD2. The CDR3 extends over 16 amino acids. Germline values: CDR1 SEHNR, CDR2 FQNEAQ (reference sequence). The V segment lost 1 base and the J segment 3 bases; nucleotides outside the gene matches: 5. CDR3 sequence (DNA): TGTGCCAGCAGCTTAGTGGGTAGCGGGGGGGACTACGAGCAGTACTTC. This encodes CASSLVGSGGDYEQYF.

The V gene is TRBV10-2, the J gene TRBJ2-5, with D possibly being TRBD1 (5 bases). In germline, CDR1 is WSHSY, CDR2 SAAADI. This CDR3 region has 14 residues. Trimming took 3 bases from V and 4 from J, leaving 12 bases between them. This CDR3 is CASSEQGVGETQYF. CDR3 DNA: TGCGCCAGCAGTGAACAAGGGGTTGGAGAGACCCAGTACTTC.

This chain joins TRBV6-5 and TRBJ1-2, with D maybe TRBD1 (5 bases). This CDR3 region has 12 residues. Germline CDR1 reads MNHEY; CDR2 reads SVGAGI. Trimming took off 9 bases at V and 8 bases at J, with 16 bases between the two ends. DNA for the CDR3: TGTGCCAGGCCGGCGGGGCTTCAAGGCTACACCTTC. Translating gives CARPAGLQGYTF.

CDR3 bases: TGTGCCAGCAGCCCGACAGGGGGCTCCTACGAGCAGTACTTC. Its translation: CASSPTGGSYEQYF. The chain recombines TRBV28 with TRBJ2-7; 9 nucleotides align to TRBD1. Germline V CDR1 and CDR2: MDHEN, SYDVKM. J gave up 0 bases and V 6 bases, and 3 bases lay outside the gene matches. CDR3 size: 14 residues.

The chain combines TRBV5-1 with TRBJ2-3; D is unclear. This CDR3 is built from 15 residues. Trimming removed 0 bases at V and 3 bases at J, with 11 bases between. Germline loops: CDR1 SGHRS, CDR2 YFSETQ. In DNA, the CDR3 is TGCGCCAGCAGCTTGGAGGGAAAACGGACAGATACGCAGTATTTT. This encodes CASSLEGKRTDTQYF. Looking up the rest from reference TRBV5-1 and TRBJ2-3 gives the full variable domain: KAGVTQTPRYLIKTRGQQVTLSCSPISGHRSVSWYQQTPGQGLQFLFEYFSETQRNKGNFPGRFSGRQFSNSRSEMNVSTLELGDSALYLCASSLEGKRTDTQYFGPGTRLTVL.

This clone was observed a few times. The gene calls are TRBV19 and TRBJ1-4, with 7 bases that match TRBD1. V dropped 4 bases and J dropped 1; count of bases not matched to a gene: 6. The length of the CDR3 is 16 residues. Germline V gene lookup returns CDR1 LNHDA and CDR2 SQIVND (reference sequence). The CDR3 loop reads CASSTGTAGTNEKLFF. CDR3 in DNA: TGTGCCAGTAGTACCGGGACAGCAGGAACTAATGAAAAACTGTTTTTT. Using reference TRBV19 and TRBJ1-4 for the parts outside the CDR3, the full variable domain is DGGITQSPKYLFRKEGQNVTLSCEQNLNHDAMYWYRQDPGQGLRLIYYSQIVNDFQKGDIAEGYSVSREKKESFPLTVTSAQKNPTAFYLCASSTGTAGTNEKLFFGSGTQLSVL.

This clone was found once. This chain uses TRBV28 with TRBJ1-1, with TRBD1 as a possible D gene (6 bases). Germline CDR1 is MDHEN and CDR2 is SYDVKM. The CDR3 sequence is 14 residues long. Trimming took 7 bases from V and 3 from J, leaving 15 bases between them. CDR3 protein: CASKIRGRYTEAFF. Written as DNA, the CDR3 is TGTGCCAGCAAAATAAGGGGGAGGTACACTGAAGCTTTCTTT.

The V gene is TRBV19, the J gene TRBJ1-5; maybe TRBD1 (6 bases). The CDR3 runs to 18 residues. CDR1 is LNHDA and CDR2 is SQIVND in the germline V gene (reference sequence). The V end lost 5 bases, the J end lost 6 bases, and 26 bases lay between the germline ends. CDR3 nucleotide sequence: TGTGCCAGTAGTCCCTCCACCCCCGGCAGGGGAGATAGTCAGCCCCAGCATTTT. Protein product: CASSPSTPGRGDSQPQHF.

This chain links TRBV6-1 with TRBJ2-7; unclear D gene. V was pared by 2 bases and J by 7 bases, with 6 bases between. The CDR3 has 11 residues. Germline V gene data show CDR1 as MNHNS and CDR2 as SASEGT. Written as DNA, the CDR3 is TGTGCCAGCAGTGAACTCCGAGAGCAGTACTTC. The encoded protein is CASSELREQYF.

J is TRBJ2-3 and V is TRBV10-1; tentative D call: TRBD2 (6 bases). Germline CDR1 reads WNHNN; CDR2 reads SYGVQD (reference sequence). V lost 6 bases and J 1 base, leaving 14 bases between the germline ends. The length of the CDR3 is 15 residues. The DNA of the CDR3 is TGCGCCAGCAGCCACCGGGACTCCGGCACAGATACGCAGTATTTT. It is translated as CASSHRDSGTDTQYF.

The genes are TRBV28 and TRBJ2-7; no firm D call. The CDR3 is 10 residues long. The germline CDR1 and CDR2 sequences are MDHEN and SYDVKM. The V and J ends lost 6 bases and 2 bases respectively, with 2 bases between them. The CDR3 DNA sequence: TGTGCCAGCAGCGCCTACGAGCAGTACTTC. Its translation: CASSAYEQYF.

The chain is built from TRBV6-4 and TRBJ2-3; 9 positions agree with TRBD1. The V and J ends lost 8 bases and 3 bases, in that order; junction bases with no gene match: 9. The CDR3 contains 15 residues. Germline V lookup: CDR1 MRHNA, CDR2 SNTAGT. CDR3 coding DNA: TGTGCCAGCGGAGATAACAGGGGGCCTACAGATACGCAGTATTTT. This encodes CASGDNRGPTDTQYF.

The chain has TRBV29-1 and TRBJ1-1; a weak D match, TRBD1 (5 bases). From germline, CDR1 is SQVTM and CDR2 ANQGSEA. V was trimmed by 0 bases and J by 4 bases, leaving 6 bases between them. This CDR3 is 12 amino acids long. DNA for the CDR3: TGCAGCGTTGAAGACAGGGCCACTGAAGCTTTCTTT. As protein: CSVEDRATEAFF.

The V and J genes are TRBV28 and TRBJ2-7; 7 bases fit TRBD1. The J segment lost 3 bases and the V segment lost 4 bases, leaving 9 bases of the junction unmatched. Germline loops: CDR1 MDHEN, CDR2 SYDVKM. This CDR3 is 15 amino acids long. The CDR3, as DNA: TGTGCCAGCAGTTCCCCGGGACAGTCCAACTACGAGCAGTACTTC. It is translated as CASSSPGQSNYEQYF.

This sequence joins TRBV5-5 and TRBJ1-5, with TRBD1 identical over 7 bases. CDR3 length equals 15 residues. The germline gives CDR1 SGHKS, CDR2 YYEKEE (reference sequence). V lost 4 bases, J lost 1 base, and 5 bases stayed unmatched. This CDR3 reads CASSATGVSNQPQHF. CDR3 nucleotide sequence: TGTGCCAGCAGCGCCACAGGGGTAAGCAATCAGCCCCAGCATTTT.

The chain is built from TRBV5-1 and TRBJ1-1; no reliable D call. This CDR3 comprises 13 residues. The V end was cut by 6 bases, the J end by 4 bases, with 13 bases between. From germline, CDR1 is SGHRS and CDR2 YFSETQ. CDR3 loop: CASTFGQSTEAFF. CDR3 DNA: TGCGCCAGCACCTTCGGGCAGAGCACTGAAGCTTTCTTT.

This clone was detected only a few times. The chain's CDR3 is CACREGKGNEQFF. The CDR3 DNA sequence: TGCGCCTGCCGGGAGGGTAAAGGGAATGAGCAGTTCTTC. This chain joins TRBV5-1 and TRBJ2-1; 8 bases align to TRBD2. The junction had 10 bases not matched to a gene; V was cut back by 10 bases and J by 7 bases. The CDR3 contains 13 residues. Germline CDR1 is SGHRS and CDR2 is YFSETQ.

The rearrangement joins TRBV4-2 to TRBJ2-1, with 8 bases matching TRBD2. The CDR3 spans 15 residues. CDR1 is LGHNA, CDR2 YNFKEQ, per germline. Losses at the gene ends were 4 bases for V and 7 bases for J; bases not matched to a gene: 9. The CDR3: CASSPQSGSRNEQFF. The CDR3 nucleotides read TGTGCCAGCAGCCCCCAAAGCGGGAGCCGGAATGAGCAGTTCTTC.

The V and J genes are TRBV29-1 and TRBJ2-5, with 11 bases fitting TRBD2. This CDR3 spans 14 amino acids. CDR1 is SQVTM, CDR2 ANQGSEA, per germline. The junction had 6 bases not matched to a gene; V was cut back by 4 bases and J by 5 bases. The CDR3 sequence is CSVGNSGRGETQYF. DNA of the CDR3: TGCAGCGTTGGTAATAGCGGGAGGGGGGAGACCCAGTACTTC.

The chain combines TRBV7-9 with TRBJ2-1; D might be TRBD2 (7 bases). V dropped 5 bases and J dropped 5 bases, with 25 bases sitting between them. Looked up from germline, CDR1 is SEHNR and CDR2 is FQNEAQ (reference sequence). The CDR3 contains 18 residues. CDR3 DNA: TGTGCCAGCAGCAAAAGGGGGACTACCCCTTACCTAAACAATGAGCAGTTCTTC. It encodes CASSKRGTTPYLNNEQFF.

This rearrangement joins TRBV12-3 or TRBV12-4 to TRBJ2-7; TRBD2 agrees at 10 bases. CDR3 size: 13 residues. Losses at the gene ends were 3 bases for V and 7 bases for J; bases not matched to a gene: 3. The CDR3: CASSFLLAGEQYF. The CDR3 DNA reads as TGTGCCAGCAGTTTCTTACTAGCGGGGGAGCAGTACTTC.

The chain uses TRBV4-3 and TRBJ1-5, with D hard to call. The CDR3 is 17 residues long. Germline V gives CDR1 LGHNA, CDR2 YSLEER. V lost 0 bases and J 0 bases, leaving 12 bases between the germline ends. The CDR3 here is CASSQDPPAYSNQPQHF. The CDR3 nucleotides read TGCGCCAGCAGCCAAGATCCGCCAGCATATAGCAATCAGCCCCAGCATTTT.

This chain connects TRBV7-9 to TRBJ1-1; weak D call: TRBD1 (5 bases). Germline V gene sequence: CDR1 SEHNR, CDR2 FQNEAQ (reference sequence). This CDR3 region has 13 residues. V was cut by 6 bases and J by 1 base, with 9 bases left in between. This chain's CDR3 is CASSWDGNTEAFF. In nucleotides, the CDR3 is TGTGCCAGCAGTTGGGACGGGAACACTGAAGCTTTCTTT. Looking up the rest from reference TRBV7-9 and TRBJ1-1 gives the full variable domain: DTGVSQNPRHKITKRGQNVTFRCDPISEHNRLYWYRQTLGQGPEFLTYFQNEAQLEKSRLLSDRFSAERPKGSFSTLEIQRTEQGDSAMYLCASSWDGNTEAFFGQGTRLTVV.